The T cell receptor beta chain described here comes from a study of Graves' ophthalmopathy and Graves' hyperthyroidism. Study outcomes and limitations: Blood also contained most of the expanded thyroid clonotypes above 0.001 frequency. Sensitivity of 60% to 71% and specificity of approximately 76% were achieved by the model that predicted ophthalmopathy progression.

As the template, RNA transcripts were used to amplify TCR beta CDR3 regions. HTBI primers primed a first-round RT-PCR, and a second-round multiplex PCR followed. TCRdb called the multiplex PCR reads again in MiXCR, with one record for every CDR3 protein. The sample contains 450,000 to 600,000 distinct CDR3 sequences, approximately 37% of which appear only once. Diagnoses were established from clinical symptoms, serum thyroxine, TRAb, thyroid ultrasound and orbital computed tomography. Note on this clonotype: Antigen unknown.

Sequenced sample: peripheral blood or thyroid tissue (not recorded which). The TCR comes from an adult man with Graves' hyperthyroidism.

CDR3 loop: CASSQVPPANQETQYF. CDR3 in DNA: TGTGCCAGCAGCCAAGTCCCTCCAGCAAACCAAGAGACCCAGTACTTC. The chain carries TRBV3-1 and TRBJ2-5; D unresolved. The CDR3 runs to 16 residues. Germline V gene data show CDR1 as LGHDT and CDR2 as YNNKEL (reference sequence). Trimming pared 1 base from V and 0 bases from J, leaving 12 bases between.